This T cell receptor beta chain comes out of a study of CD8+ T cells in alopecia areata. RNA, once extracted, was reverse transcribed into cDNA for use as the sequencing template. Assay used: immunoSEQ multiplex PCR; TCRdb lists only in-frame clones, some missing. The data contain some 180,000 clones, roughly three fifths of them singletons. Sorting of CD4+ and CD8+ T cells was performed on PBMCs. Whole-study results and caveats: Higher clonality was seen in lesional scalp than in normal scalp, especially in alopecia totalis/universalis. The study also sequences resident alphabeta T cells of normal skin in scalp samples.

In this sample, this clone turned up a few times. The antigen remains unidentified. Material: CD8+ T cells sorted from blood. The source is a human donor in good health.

CDR3 sequence (DNA): TGTGCCAGTAGTATAGCCCCGTATCCAGATACGCAGTATTTT. Encoded protein: CASSIAPYPDTQYF. V gene TRBV19 combines with J gene TRBJ2-3; D is uncertain. V was clipped by 1 base and J by 4 bases, with 9 bases between them. The CDR3 covers 14 residues. Germline V gene lookup returns CDR1 LNHDA and CDR2 SQIVND (reference sequence).